The rows below give T cell receptor beta chains drawn from one sample of a study of blood T cell repertoires in COVID-19. Profiled with immunoSEQ multiplex PCR; TCRdb holds only in-frame clones, not every one. The repertoire has 70,000 or so clones, roughly 84% of them found once; the top ten carry roughly a tenth. The sample was peripheral blood. The source is a woman aged 18-29 years with acute or convalescent COVID-19. CDR3s include the opening cysteine and the closing phenylalanine or tryptophan. D genes are given only for firm matches.

TRBJ2-7 TRBV6-6 NA TGTGCCAGCAGGAATGGGGCCGCAACCTACGAGCAGTACTTC CASRNGAATYEQYF
TRBJ2-7 TRBV2 NA TGTGCCAGCAGCCCCCAGGGTATACACGAGCAGTACTTC CASSPQGIHEQYF
TRBJ2-7 TRBV5-4 TRBD2 TGTGCCAGCAGCATTGTGGGGACTAGCGGGAGAATCTACGAGCAGTACTTC CASSIVGTSGRIYEQYF
TRBJ2-1 TRBV5-1 NA TGCGCCAGCAGCCTTCAGGGTGTCGATGAGCAGTTCTTC CASSLQGVDEQFF
TRBJ1-1 TRBV28 NA TGTGCCAGCTGGGCTGCCGCTGCGGGGAACACTGAAGCTTTCTTT CASWAAAAGNTEAFF
TRBJ2-5 TRBV9 NA TGTGCCAGCAGCGTGGGGGAGCGGGACCAAGAGACCCAGTACTTC CASSVGERDQETQYF
TRBJ2-1 TRBV6-2/TRBV6-3 TRBD2 TGTGCCAGCAGTATTAGCGGGAGTTTCGACAATGAGCAGTTCTTC CASSISGSFDNEQFF
TRBJ2-5 TRBV4-1 TRBD2 TGCGCCAGCAGCCAAGAAGCGGGGGAGCGGGGGGAGACCCAGTACTTC CASSQEAGERGETQYF
TRBJ1-1 TRBV30 TRBD1 TGTGCCTTGAAAACCGGGACAGGTACAACTGAAGCTTTCTTT CALKTGTGTTEAFF
TRBJ1-1 TRBV30 TRBD1 TGTGCCTCGTCGGACAGGCTGGGCGCTGAAGCTTTCTTT CASSDRLGAEAFF
TRBJ2-7 TRBV15 TRBD2 TGTGCCACCAGCAGAGATATTAGCGGGAATTACGAGCAGTACTTC CATSRDISGNYEQYF
TRBJ2-2 TRBV9 TRBD1 TGTGCCAGCAGAGGGGGCGGGTCGAACACCGGGGAGCTGTTTTTT CASRGGGSNTGELFF
TRBJ1-6 TRBV7-6 NA TGTGCCAGCAGCTTAGAACAGGATTCACCCCTCCACTTT CASSLEQDSPLHF
TRBJ1-1 TRBV28 NA TGTGCCAGCAGTTTTGGGGCTGACACTGAAGCTTTCTTT CASSFGADTEAFF